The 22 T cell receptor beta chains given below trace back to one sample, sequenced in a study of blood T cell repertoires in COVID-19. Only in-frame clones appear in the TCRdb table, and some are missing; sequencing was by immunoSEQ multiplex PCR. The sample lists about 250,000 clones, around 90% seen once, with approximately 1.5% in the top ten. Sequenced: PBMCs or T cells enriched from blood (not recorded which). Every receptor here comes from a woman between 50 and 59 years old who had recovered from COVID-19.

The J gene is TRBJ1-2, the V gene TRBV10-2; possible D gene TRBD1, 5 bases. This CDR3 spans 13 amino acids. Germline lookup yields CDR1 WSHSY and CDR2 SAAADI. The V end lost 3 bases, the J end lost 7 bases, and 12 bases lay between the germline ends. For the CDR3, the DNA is TGCGCCAGCAGTGACAGGTTCCAGGGTGGCTACACCTTC. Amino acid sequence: CASSDRFQGGYTF.

CDR3 nucleotides: TGTGCCAGCAGTTTTGTTGGGACAGTCAATGAGCAGTTCTTC. Protein sequence: CASSFVGTVNEQFF. The V and J genes are TRBV28 and TRBJ2-1; 7 bases are a match to TRBD1. The V and J ends lost 3 bases and 6 bases, in that order; junction bases with no gene match: 5. There are 14 residues in the CDR3. Germline V gene sequence: CDR1 MDHEN, CDR2 SYDVKM.

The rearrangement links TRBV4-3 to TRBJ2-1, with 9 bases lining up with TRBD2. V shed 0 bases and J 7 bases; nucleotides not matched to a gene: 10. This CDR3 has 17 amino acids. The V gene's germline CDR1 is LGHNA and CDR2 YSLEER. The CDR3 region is CASSQEVASGRMNEQFF. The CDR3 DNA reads TGCGCCAGCAGCCAAGAGGTAGCGAGCGGGAGGATGAATGAGCAGTTCTTC.

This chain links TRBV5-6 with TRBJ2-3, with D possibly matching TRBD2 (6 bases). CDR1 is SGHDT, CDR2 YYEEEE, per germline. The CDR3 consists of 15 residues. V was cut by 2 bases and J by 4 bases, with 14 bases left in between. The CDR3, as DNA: TGTGCCAGCAGCTTCGGCGGGAAGGCCCCAGATACGCAGTATTTT. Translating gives CASSFGGKAPDTQYF.

CDR3 protein: CASSLRTGVGAEAFF. In DNA form, the CDR3 reads TGTGCCAGCAGTTTAAGGACAGGGGTAGGGGCTGAAGCTTTCTTT. V usage is TRBV27 and J usage is TRBJ1-1; 9 bases align to TRBD1. CDR1 MNHEY and CDR2 SMNVEV come from the germline V gene (reference sequence). Trimming took 2 bases from V and 6 from J; bases not matched to a gene: 7. There are 15 residues in the CDR3.

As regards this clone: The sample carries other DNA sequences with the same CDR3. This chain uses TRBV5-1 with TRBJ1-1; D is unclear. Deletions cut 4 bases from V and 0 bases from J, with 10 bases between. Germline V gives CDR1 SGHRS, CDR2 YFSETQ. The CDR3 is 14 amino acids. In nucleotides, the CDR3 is TGCGCCAGCAGCCCGGGAGGGATGAACACTGAAGCTTTCTTT. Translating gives CASSPGGMNTEAFF.

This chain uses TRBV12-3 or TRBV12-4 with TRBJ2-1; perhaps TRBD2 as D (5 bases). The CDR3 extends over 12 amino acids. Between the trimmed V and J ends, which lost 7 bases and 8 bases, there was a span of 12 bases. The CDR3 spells CASTRTRHEQFF. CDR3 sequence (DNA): TGTGCCAGCACCCGGACTCGACATGAGCAGTTCTTC.

CDR3 residues: CASSYNGGSAYEQYF. The CDR3 DNA reads as TGTGCCAGCAGTTATAATGGCGGGAGTGCCTACGAGCAGTACTTC. The V gene is TRBV6-5, the J gene TRBJ2-7, with 7 bases matching TRBD2. The length of the CDR3 is 15 residues. With V trimmed by 3 bases and J by 2 bases, 7 bases remained unmatched. Germline values: CDR1 MNHEY, CDR2 SVGAGI.

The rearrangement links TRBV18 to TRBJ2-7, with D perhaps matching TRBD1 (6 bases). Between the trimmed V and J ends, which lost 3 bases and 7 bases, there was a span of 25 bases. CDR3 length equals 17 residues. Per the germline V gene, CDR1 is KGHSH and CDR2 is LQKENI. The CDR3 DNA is TGTGCCAGCTCACCCCCAACCTACAGGGATGGATTTGGTGAGCAGTACTTC. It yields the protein CASSPPTYRDGFGEQYF.

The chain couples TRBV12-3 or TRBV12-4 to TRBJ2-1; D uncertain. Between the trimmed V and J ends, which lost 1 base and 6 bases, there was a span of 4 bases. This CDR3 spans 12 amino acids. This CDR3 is CASSLGLNEQFF. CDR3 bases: TGTGCCAGCAGTTTAGGGCTCAATGAGCAGTTCTTC.

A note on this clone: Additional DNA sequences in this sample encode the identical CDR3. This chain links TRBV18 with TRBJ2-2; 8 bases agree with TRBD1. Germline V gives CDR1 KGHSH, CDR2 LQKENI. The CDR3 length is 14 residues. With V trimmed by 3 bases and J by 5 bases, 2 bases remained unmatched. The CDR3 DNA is TGTGCCAGCTCACCTGGACAGGGAACCGGGGAGCTGTTTTTT. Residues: CASSPGQGTGELFF.

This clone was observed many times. The DNA of the CDR3 is TGTGCCAGTAGTATCGCCAGCGGGATAGGGGAGCAGTACTTC. It translates to CASSIASGIGEQYF. The chain recombines TRBV19 with TRBJ2-7; 7 bases line up with TRBD2. The V gene end was trimmed by 3 bases and the J gene end by 7 bases; junction bases not matched to a gene: 9. This CDR3 comprises 14 residues. Germline CDR1 is LNHDA and CDR2 is SQIVND (reference sequence).

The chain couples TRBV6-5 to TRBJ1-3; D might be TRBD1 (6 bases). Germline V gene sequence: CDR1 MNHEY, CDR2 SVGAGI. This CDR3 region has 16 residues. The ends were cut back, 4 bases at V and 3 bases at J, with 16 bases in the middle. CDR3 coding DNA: TGTGCCAGCAGTTCGGGACATCTCCTGAGTGGAAACACCATATATTTT. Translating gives CASSSGHLLSGNTIYF.

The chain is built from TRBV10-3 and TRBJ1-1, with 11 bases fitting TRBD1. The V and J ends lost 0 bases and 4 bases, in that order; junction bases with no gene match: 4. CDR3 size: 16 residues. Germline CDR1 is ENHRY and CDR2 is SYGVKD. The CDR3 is CAISESVGTGGTEAFF. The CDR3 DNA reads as TGTGCCATCAGTGAGTCCGTAGGGACAGGGGGCACTGAAGCTTTCTTT.

Here the CDR3 reads CASSVTGRPGELFF. CDR3 DNA sequence: TGTGCCAGCAGCGTTACGGGTAGGCCCGGGGAGCTGTTTTTT. V usage is TRBV9 and J usage is TRBJ2-2; D gene ambiguous. In germline, CDR1 is SGDLS, CDR2 YYNGEE. This CDR3 is built from 14 residues. Trimming cost V 2 bases and J 6 bases, with 11 bases left between them.

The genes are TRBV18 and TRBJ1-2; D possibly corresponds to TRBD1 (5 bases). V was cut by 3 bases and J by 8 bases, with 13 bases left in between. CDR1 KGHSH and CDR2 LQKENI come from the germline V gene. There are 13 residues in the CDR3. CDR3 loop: CASSPTGVRGYTF. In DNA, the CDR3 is TGTGCCAGCTCACCGACGGGGGTTCGGGGCTACACCTTC. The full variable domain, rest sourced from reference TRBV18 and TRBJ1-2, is NAGVMQNPRHLVRRRGQEARLRCSPMKGHSHVYWYRQLPEEGLKFMVYLQKENIIDESGMPKERFSAEFPKEGPSILRIQQVVRGDSAAYFCASSPTGVRGYTFGSGTRLTVV.

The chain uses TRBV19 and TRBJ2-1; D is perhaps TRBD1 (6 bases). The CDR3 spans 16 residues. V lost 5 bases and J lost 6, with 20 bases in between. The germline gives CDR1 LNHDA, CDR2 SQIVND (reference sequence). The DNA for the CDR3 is TGTGCCAGTAGTCCCCGACAGGAGGCGGCCCCCAATGAGCAGTTCTTC. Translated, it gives CASSPRQEAAPNEQFF. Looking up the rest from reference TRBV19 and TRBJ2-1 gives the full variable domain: DGGITQSPKYLFRKEGQNVTLSCEQNLNHDAMYWYRQDPGQGLRLIYYSQIVNDFQKGDIAEGYSVSREKKESFPLTVTSAQKNPTAFYLCASSPRQEAAPNEQFFGPGTRLTVL.

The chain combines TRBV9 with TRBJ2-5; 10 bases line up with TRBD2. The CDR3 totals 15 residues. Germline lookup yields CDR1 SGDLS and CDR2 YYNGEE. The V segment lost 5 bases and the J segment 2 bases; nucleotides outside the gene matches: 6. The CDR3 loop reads CASRGPSGSQETQYF. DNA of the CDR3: TGTGCCAGCAGGGGACCTAGCGGGAGTCAAGAGACCCAGTACTTC.

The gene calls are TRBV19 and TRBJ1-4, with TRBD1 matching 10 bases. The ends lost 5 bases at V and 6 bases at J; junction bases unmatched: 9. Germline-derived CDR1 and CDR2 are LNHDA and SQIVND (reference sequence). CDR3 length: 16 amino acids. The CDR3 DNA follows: TGTGCCAGTAGTCTAACGGCCGGGACAGGGGATGAAAAACTGTTTTTT. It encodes CASSLTAGTGDEKLFF.

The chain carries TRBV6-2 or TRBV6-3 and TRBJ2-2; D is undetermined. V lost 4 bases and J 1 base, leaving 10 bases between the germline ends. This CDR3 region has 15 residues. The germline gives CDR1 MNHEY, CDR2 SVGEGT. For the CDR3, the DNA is TGTGCCAGCAGTTCTGGCGGAGTGAACACCGGGGAGCTGTTTTTT. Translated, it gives CASSSGGVNTGELFF.

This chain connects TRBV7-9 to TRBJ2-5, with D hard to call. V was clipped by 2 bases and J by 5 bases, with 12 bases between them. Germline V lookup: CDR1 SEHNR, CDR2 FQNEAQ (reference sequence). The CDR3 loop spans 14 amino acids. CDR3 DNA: TGTGCCAGCAGCTTACCTCCGGAGTGGGAGACCCAGTACTTC. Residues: CASSLPPEWETQYF. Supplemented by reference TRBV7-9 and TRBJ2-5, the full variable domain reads DTGVSQNPRHKITKRGQNVTFRCDPISEHNRLYWYRQTLGQGPEFLTYFQNEAQLEKSRLLSDRFSAERPKGSFSTLEIQRTEQGDSAMYLCASSLPPEWETQYFGPGTRLLVL.

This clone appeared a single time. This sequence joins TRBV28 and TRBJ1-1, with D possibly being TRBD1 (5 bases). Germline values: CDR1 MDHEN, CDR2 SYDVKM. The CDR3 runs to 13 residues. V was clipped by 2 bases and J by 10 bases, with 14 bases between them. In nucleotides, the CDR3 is TGTGCCAGCAGTTTAACGGACACGGGTCGAGCTTTCTTT. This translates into CASSLTDTGRAFF. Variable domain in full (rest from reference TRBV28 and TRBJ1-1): DVKVTQSSRYLVKRTGEKVFLECVQDMDHENMFWYRQDPGLGLRLIYFSYDVKMKEKGDIPEGYSVSREKKERFSLILESASTNQTSMYLCASSLTDTGRAFFGQGTRLTVV.